A selection of T cell receptor beta chains follows, all from one sample in a study of spatial heterogeneity in lung cancer. TCRdb processed the 5' RACE reads anew with MiXCR; each CDR3 protein has one entry. Among approximately 92,000 distinct CDR3 sequences listed, about 12% were seen once. The starting material was PBMCs, obtained at surgery. The origin of the receptors is a male donor with early-stage non-small cell lung cancer. Each CDR3 is given with its conserved first and last residue. The D gene is left open where the match is weak. Not all rows give a size; the values are once, few, many and, for expanded clones, a class.

j_call	clone_size	v_call	d_call	cdr3_aa	cdr3_nt
TRBJ2-3	.	TRBV6-6	.	CANRLAHHLPDTQYF	TGTGCCAACAGGCTAGCCCACCATCTCCCAGATACGCAGTATTTT
TRBJ1-4	few	TRBV11-2	.	CASRVLVSEKLFF	TGTGCCAGCAGGGTCCTGGTATCCGAAAAACTGTTTTTT
TRBJ2-1	many	TRBV29-1	TRBD2	CSVGGTSVSSYNEQFF	TGCAGCGTTGGAGGGACTAGCGTCAGCTCCTACAATGAGCAGTTCTTC
TRBJ1-2	few	TRBV6-6	TRBD1	CASSYSPLDRGYTF	TGTGCCAGCAGTTACTCCCCCTTGGACAGGGGCTACACCTTC
TRBJ1-1	.	TRBV27	.	CASSLWAKNTEAFF	TGTGCCAGCAGTTTATGGGCAAAGAACACTGAAGCTTTCTTT
TRBJ2-7	.	TRBV6-2/TRBV6-3	.	CASSYGWGAYEQYF	TGTGCCAGCAGTTACGGTTGGGGGGCCTACGAGCAGTACTTC
TRBJ2-2	few	TRBV19	.	CASSIGVANTGELFF	TGTGCCAGTAGTATCGGGGTAGCGAACACCGGGGAGCTGTTTTTT
TRBJ2-3	few	TRBV4-1	TRBD2	CASSQPLAGRGYTQYF	TGCGCCAGCAGCCAACCTTTAGCGGGGAGAGGATATACGCAGTATTTT
TRBJ1-1	many	TRBV6-2/TRBV6-3	.	CASSRFQGMNTEAFF	TGTGCCAGCAGCCGCTTTCAGGGAATGAACACTGAAGCTTTCTTT
TRBJ2-3	.	TRBV25-1	.	CASSDAGRPDTQYF	TGTGCCAGCAGTGACGCTGGGAGGCCAGATACGCAGTATTTT
TRBJ2-3	many	TRBV20-1	TRBD2	CSASGGGGSDTQYF	TGCAGTGCTTCCGGTGGCGGGGGGTCAGATACGCAGTATTTT
TRBJ2-1	few	TRBV14	.	CASSQGNLPTKQIF	TGTGCCAGCAGCCAAGGGAATCTCCCGACTAAACAGATCTTC
TRBJ2-1	.	TRBV29-1	TRBD2	CSVEDPPVGLAGITEQFF	TGCAGCGTTGAAGATCCGCCGGTGGGACTAGCGGGGATCACTGAGCAGTTCTTC
TRBJ2-2	few	TRBV10-3	TRBD2	CAISESSSGNTGELFF	TGTGCCATCAGTGAGTCGTCTAGCGGGAATACCGGGGAGCTGTTTTTT
TRBJ2-3	many	TRBV20-1	.	CSARETDTDTQYF	TGCAGTGCTAGAGAAACTGACACAGATACGCAGTATTTT
TRBJ1-6	.	TRBV7-3	TRBD1	CASSPQGGNNSPLHF	TGTGCCAGCAGCCCCCAGGGGGGGAATAATTCACCCCTCCACTTT
TRBJ1-6	.	TRBV28	TRBD1	CASSRNRGTYNSPLHF	TGTGCCAGCAGTAGGAACAGGGGAACCTATAATTCACCCCTCCACTTT
TRBJ2-1	.	TRBV5-1	.	CGPRKPSYNEQFF	TGCGGACCCCGGAAGCCCTCCTACAATGAGCAGTTCTTC
TRBJ2-7	.	TRBV28	.	CASSPPLQGPNEQYF	TGTGCCAGCAGTCCCCCCCTGCAGGGGCCCAACGAGCAGTACTTC
TRBJ2-7	few	TRBV29-1	TRBD1	CSGGGQGYEQYF	TGCAGCGGGGGGGGACAGGGCTACGAGCAGTACTTC
TRBJ2-3	few	TRBV10-3	.	CAISESGGGRTDTQYF	TGTGCCATCAGTGAGTCGGGAGGGGGCCGCACAGATACGCAGTATTTT
TRBJ2-7	.	TRBV6-1	TRBD2	CASKVLGLAGPYEQYF	TGTGCCAGCAAGGTTCTGGGACTAGCGGGGCCCTACGAGCAGTACTTC
TRBJ2-2	.	TRBV11-1	.	CASSSVGELFF	TGTGCCAGCAGCTCCGTCGGGGAGCTGTTTTTT
TRBJ2-7	.	TRBV7-2	.	CVSSSWTRSYEQYF	TGTGTCAGCAGCTCCTGGACCCGCTCCTACGAGCAGTACTTC
TRBJ2-1	few	TRBV5-1	TRBD2	CASSLMPAGGRYEQFF	TGCGCCAGCAGCTTGATGCCAGCGGGAGGGAGGTATGAGCAGTTCTTC
TRBJ1-2	.	TRBV30	.	CAWEHRRGGYTF	TGTGCCTGGGAACATCGGCGAGGCGGCTACACCTTC
TRBJ1-1	.	TRBV6-2/TRBV6-3	.	CASSPLRGANTEAFF	TGTGCCAGCAGTCCCCTTCGGGGGGCGAACACTGAAGCTTTCTTT
TRBJ2-3	few	TRBV20-1	TRBD2	CSASRSLGTITDTQYF	TGCAGTGCCTCACGATCACTGGGGACTATTACAGATACGCAGTATTTT
TRBJ2-3	few	TRBV7-8	TRBD2	CASSLGSAGAADTQYF	TGTGCCAGCAGCCTAGGCTCAGCGGGGGCTGCAGATACGCAGTATTTT
TRBJ1-1	few	TRBV20-1	.	CSARETGNTEAFF	TGCAGTGCTAGAGAGACAGGGAACACTGAAGCTTTCTTT
TRBJ1-1	few	TRBV7-2	.	CASSFDRTGTEAFF	TGTGCCAGCAGCTTCGACAGGACTGGCACTGAAGCTTTCTTT
TRBJ2-1	.	TRBV11-2	.	CASSLSGDYNEQFF	TGTGCCAGCAGCCTTAGCGGCGACTACAATGAGCAGTTCTTC
TRBJ2-7	few	TRBV20-1	TRBD1	CSALIFRGRGYEQYF	TGCAGTGCCCTCATTTTCAGGGGGCGAGGGTACGAGCAGTACTTC
TRBJ2-7	.	TRBV7-9	.	CASTLDGNGLYEQYF	TGTGCCAGCACCCTAGACGGGAACGGCCTCTACGAGCAGTACTTC
TRBJ1-2	few	TRBV27	.	CASSFSPSLGRDGYTF	TGTGCCAGCAGTTTTTCGCCGTCTCTGGGCCGGGATGGCTACACCTTC
TRBJ2-2	.	TRBV7-8	.	CASSPHPRGTGELFF	TGTGCCAGCAGCCCCCACCCCCGGGGCACCGGGGAGCTGTTTTTT
TRBJ2-3	.	TRBV4-1	.	CASSQRQLSTDTQYF	TGCGCCAGCAGCCAGCGACAACTATCCACAGATACGCAGTATTTT
TRBJ1-4	few	TRBV28	.	CASRMNEKLFF	TGTGCCAGCAGGATGAATGAAAAACTGTTTTTT
TRBJ2-3	few	TRBV20-1	.	CSARAAPHTDTQYF	TGCAGTGCCCGCGCGGCCCCCCACACAGATACGCAGTATTTT
TRBJ1-5	.	TRBV20-1	.	CSASWGSNQPQHF	TGCAGTGCTAGTTGGGGGAGCAATCAGCCCCAGCATTTT
TRBJ2-3	few	TRBV7-2	TRBD2	CASSVQTSGGSADTQYF	TGTGCCAGCAGCGTCCAGACTAGCGGGGGTTCCGCAGATACGCAGTATTTT
TRBJ2-1	few	TRBV6-5	TRBD2	CASRLAGGPAEQFF	TGTGCCAGCAGACTAGCGGGGGGGCCGGCTGAGCAGTTCTTC
TRBJ1-5	.	TRBV2	TRBD1	CASAMGQGSNQPQHF	TGTGCCAGCGCCATGGGACAGGGGAGCAATCAGCCCCAGCATTTT
TRBJ2-1	.	TRBV10-3	TRBD2	CAISGTSGGSYNEQFF	TGTGCCATCAGTGGGACTAGCGGGGGCTCCTACAATGAGCAGTTCTTC
TRBJ2-1	.	TRBV14	.	CASSQEGTRRFF	TGTGCCAGCAGCCAAGAAGGGACACGAAGGTTCTTC
TRBJ1-2	few	TRBV4-3	TRBD1	CASSRTLAGGDNGYTF	TGCGCCAGCAGCCGCACATTGGCAGGGGGCGATAATGGCTACACCTTC
TRBJ1-1	.	TRBV7-9	.	CVSSLADAGYTEAFF	TGTGTCAGCAGCTTAGCCGATGCCGGTTACACTGAAGCTTTCTTT
TRBJ1-1	.	TRBV20-1	.	CSARNARAGNTEAFF	TGCAGTGCCCGAAACGCCAGGGCTGGGAACACTGAAGCTTTCTTT
TRBJ2-2	.	TRBV12-3/TRBV12-4	.	CASSFAGTGELFF	TGTGCCAGCAGTTTCGCGGGCACCGGGGAGCTGTTTTTT
TRBJ2-7	many	TRBV29-1	.	CSVEESGYYEQYF	TGCAGCGTTGAAGAATCGGGATACTACGAGCAGTACTTC
TRBJ2-7	few	TRBV10-3	.	CAISAVDNSYEQYF	TGTGCCATCAGTGCGGTAGACAACTCCTACGAGCAGTACTTC
TRBJ2-5	many	TRBV29-1	.	CSVASQETQYF	TGCAGCGTTGCCAGCCAAGAGACCCAGTACTTC
TRBJ1-5	.	TRBV24-1	TRBD1	CATRRQGAGQPQHF	TGTGCCACCCGACGGCAGGGGGCCGGGCAGCCCCAGCATTTT
TRBJ1-3	.	TRBV15	.	CATSSGGTGNTIYF	TGTGCCACCAGCAGCGGGGGTACTGGAAACACCATATATTTT